This note documents a single T cell receptor (beta chain) sequence. This specimen comes from a study of blood T cell repertoires in COVID-19. Study details: Material from acute and convalescent COVID-19 was sourced from the United States, Italy and Spain.

Profiling relied on immunoSEQ multiplex PCR, and the TCRdb table lists in-frame clones only, not all of them. The table lists around 150,000 clones, around 73% of them singletons. This CDR3 is built from 14 residues. The V and J ends lost 5 bases and 6 bases, in that order; junction bases with no gene match: 4. Germline values: CDR1 LNHDA, CDR2 SQIVND (reference sequence). The gene calls are TRBV19 and TRBJ2-2; the match to TRBD1 covers 9 bases. Sequencing was performed on peripheral blood. This sequence originates from a man between 60 and 75 years old who had recovered from COVID-19. The CDR3 DNA follows: TGTGCCAGTAGTGCGACAGGGGGGGCCGGGGAGCTGTTTTTT. Residues: CASSATGGAGELFF.